This T cell receptor (beta chain) derives from a study of cytomegalovirus exposure and HLA in healthy donors. In the study overall: Falling in the Caucasian-associated ancestry cluster were 81% of around 370 genotyped donors. Study-level findings and limits: Donors were assumed by presence/absence analyses to have roughly uniform sequencing depth. The authors later found TCR association rates varying by HLA locus, with DRB1 most and HLA-C fewest. Segments of the TCR beta V type were, in most cases, productive about 87% or about 30% of the time in an earlier analysis.

The PCR made use of 60 Vbeta and 13 Jbeta primers. The repertoire was sequenced with immunoSEQ multiplex PCR; TCRdb's copy has only in-frame clones and lacks some. The table has about 100,000 clones, roughly 83% seen once. CDR1 SGHRS and CDR2 YFSETQ come from the germline V gene. CDR3 length: 13 residues. V was shortened by 3 bases and J by 4 bases, with 11 bases between the two germline ends. Worth noting for this clone: Its antigen is unknown.

Sequencing input: PBMCs. The chain combines TRBV5-1 with TRBJ2-7; TRBD1 is a possible D gene (5 bases). The receptor comes from a female donor in good health and CMV-seropositive. The CDR3 here is CASSYPGAYEQYF. CDR3 nucleotide sequence: TGCGCCAGCAGCTACCCTGGGGCTTACGAGCAGTACTTC.